The 15 T cell receptor beta chains below come from one sample, sequenced in a study of blood T cell repertoires in COVID-19. Using immunoSEQ multiplex PCR, the repertoire was profiled, and TCRdb retains in-frame clones only, with some absent. Of roughly 220,000 clones in the sample, more than 65% were seen once. The sequencing sample was made of peripheral blood. The receptors here all came from a woman in her fifties or sixties with acute or convalescent COVID-19.

This chain links TRBV6-5 with TRBJ2-5; maybe TRBD2 (5 bases). Trimming left V 0 bases short and J 5 bases short, with 13 bases between. CDR1 is MNHEY and CDR2 is SVGAGI in the germline V gene. This CDR3 has 15 amino acids. The CDR3 region is CASSYSDLASETQYF. The DNA for the CDR3 is TGTGCCAGCAGTTACTCGGATCTAGCTTCGGAGACCCAGTACTTC.

This clone showed up just once. The chain combines TRBV3-1 (or the pseudogene TRBV3-2) with TRBJ2-7, with 7 bases identical to TRBD2. CDR1 LGHDT and CDR2 YNNKEL come from the germline V gene (reference sequence). The V gene end was trimmed by 7 bases and the J gene end by 0 bases; junction bases not matched to a gene: 3. The CDR3 is made up of 13 amino acids. CDR3 sequence: CASKRGSSYEQYF. CDR3 nucleotide sequence: TGTGCCAGCAAGCGGGGCAGCTCCTACGAGCAGTACTTC.

The CDR3 coding sequence is TGTGCCAGCAGCTTAATAGCGGGGGGAACTGGCTCTGGGGCCAACGTCCTGACTTTC. Translation: CASSLIAGGTGSGANVLTF. The chain joins TRBV4-2 to TRBJ2-6; 10 bases match TRBD2. Germline CDR1 is LGHNA and CDR2 is YNFKEQ. V shed 5 bases, J shed 0 bases, and the junction held 10 bases outside the gene matches. The CDR3 is made up of 19 amino acids.

The rearrangement links TRBV7-9 to TRBJ1-1; 10 bases fit TRBD1. Germline-derived CDR1 and CDR2 are SEHNR and FQNEAQ (reference sequence). With V trimmed by 3 bases and J by 5 bases, 3 bases remained unmatched. The CDR3 extends over 14 amino acids. The CDR3: CASSLGTGVTEAFF. For the CDR3, the DNA is TGTGCCAGCAGCTTGGGGACAGGGGTTACTGAAGCTTTCTTT.

This rearrangement joins TRBV19 to TRBJ2-2; D might be TRBD2 (7 bases). The CDR3 sequence is 17 residues long. Trimming removed 7 bases at V and 6 bases at J, with 24 bases between. Germline values: CDR1 LNHDA, CDR2 SQIVND (reference sequence). CDR3 nucleotide sequence: TGTGCCAGTACCATAGGATTGGGGGGGGCCCTAGCCGGGGAGCTGTTTTTT. Amino acid sequence: CASTIGLGGALAGELFF.

The chain carries TRBV11-3 and TRBJ1-4; D is uncertain. The V gene's germline CDR1 is SGHNT and CDR2 YENEEA. The CDR3 contains 16 residues. V dropped 7 bases and J dropped 4 bases, with 19 bases sitting between them. The CDR3 bases are TGTGCCAGCACCCCAGGAACCAGGAATTATAATGAAAAACTGTTTTTT. This codes for CASTPGTRNYNEKLFF.

This rearrangement joins TRBV15 to TRBJ2-3; 9 nucleotides align to TRBD2. Trimming cost V 1 base and J 8 bases; bases outside gene matches: 10. The CDR3 covers 16 residues. Germline-derived CDR1 and CDR2 are LNHNV and YYDKDF (reference sequence). The CDR3 DNA reads TGTGCCACCAGCAGAGGGGGACTAGCCCAAGGTGCTACGCAGTATTTT. This gives the protein CATSRGGLAQGATQYF.

The rearrangement uses TRBV7-9 and TRBJ2-2, with 9 bases fitting TRBD1. Germline V gene lookup returns CDR1 SEHNR and CDR2 FQNEAQ (reference sequence). This CDR3 region has 15 residues. The V segment lost 3 bases and the J segment 4 bases; nucleotides outside the gene matches: 3. The CDR3 sequence is CASSLGTGTTGELFF. The CDR3 nucleotides read TGTGCCAGCAGCTTGGGGACAGGGACCACCGGGGAGCTGTTTTTT.

The chain recombines TRBV19 with TRBJ2-7; 8 nucleotides agree with TRBD1. The V gene's germline CDR1 is LNHDA and CDR2 SQIVND (reference sequence). J was trimmed by 1 base and V by 7 bases; bases with no gene match: 6. This CDR3 is 14 amino acids long. This CDR3 reads CASIKDRASYEQYF. In DNA form, the CDR3 reads TGTGCCAGTATAAAGGACAGGGCTTCCTACGAGCAGTACTTC.

The gene calls are TRBV6-5 and TRBJ1-2; tentative D call: TRBD1 (6 bases). CDR3 size: 14 residues. V was shortened by 6 bases and J by 2 bases, with 13 bases between the two germline ends. Looked up from germline, CDR1 is MNHEY and CDR2 is SVGAGI. CDR3 bases: TGTGCCAGCAGCGACAGGTTCGGAAACTATGGCTACACCTTC. Its protein is CASSDRFGNYGYTF.

This chain joins TRBV5-6 and TRBJ2-7, with D possibly TRBD2 on 6 matching bases. Germline CDR1 reads SGHDT; CDR2 reads YYEEEE. Between the trimmed V and J ends, which lost 6 bases and 2 bases, there was a span of 18 bases. The length of the CDR3 is 15 residues. Written as DNA, the CDR3 is TGTGCCAGCACCCACCTTGGGGACTTCGCCTACGAGCAGTACTTC. Translated: CASTHLGDFAYEQYF. Combining the CDR3 with reference TRBV5-6 and TRBJ2-7 gives the whole variable domain DAGVTQSPTHLIKTRGQQVTLRCSPKSGHDTVSWYQQALGQGPQFIFQYYEEEERQRGNFPDRFSGHQFPNYSSELNVNALLLGDSALYLCASTHLGDFAYEQYFGPGTRLTVT.

The rearrangement uses TRBV6-5 and TRBJ1-2; D is unclear. Germline V gene sequence: CDR1 MNHEY, CDR2 SVGAGI. V lost 2 bases and J lost 1, with 5 bases in between. The CDR3 length is 13 residues. The DNA for the CDR3 is TGTGCCAGCAGTTACGGCCATAACTATGGCTACACCTTC. The encoded protein is CASSYGHNYGYTF.

The chain carries TRBV7-2 and TRBJ2-3, with D possibly being TRBD1 (7 bases). Germline CDR1 and CDR2: SGHTA and FQGNSA. CDR3 length: 18 residues. Trimming took 5 bases from V and 0 from J, leaving 21 bases between them. The CDR3 nucleotides are TGTGCCAGCAGCCACAGGGGTGGGGGCGGGGCGAGCACAGATACGCAGTATTTT. Translated, it gives CASSHRGGGGASTDTQYF. Together with reference TRBV7-2 and TRBJ2-3, the CDR3 gives the full variable domain: GAGVSQSPSNKVTEKGKDVELRCDPISGHTALYWYRQSLGQGLEFLIYFQGNSAPDKSGLPSDRFSAERTGGSVSTLTIQRTQQEDSAVYLCASSHRGGGGASTDTQYFGPGTRLTVL.

V is TRBV6-6 and J is TRBJ2-2; D gene ambiguous. The CDR3 extends over 12 amino acids. V shed 2 bases and J shed 6 bases, with 4 bases lying between them. Germline V gene data show CDR1 as MNHNY and CDR2 as SVGAGI (reference sequence). The CDR3 sequence: CASSYRAGELFF. CDR3 bases: TGTGCCAGCAGTTACCGGGCCGGGGAGCTGTTTTTT.

V is TRBV9 and J is TRBJ2-1; D is perhaps TRBD1 (6 bases). The CDR3 consists of 13 residues. V lost 1 base and J lost 5, with 7 bases in between. Germline V gene lookup returns CDR1 SGDLS and CDR2 YYNGEE. As DNA, the CDR3 is TGTGCCAGCAGCGTACGGGACAACAATGAGCAGTTCTTC. This codes for CASSVRDNNEQFF.